This T cell receptor (beta chain) emerged from a study of blood T cell repertoires in COVID-19. Study-wide context: Samples taken during acute and convalescent COVID-19 were collected in the United States, Italy and Spain. PBMCs, B-cell-depleted T cells, or T cells were the source of the cDNA or gDNA that made up the material.

Under the authors' procedure: Scientists estimated how many nucleated cells there were by amplifying reference gene primers. Measured with immunoSEQ multiplex PCR; TCRdb has only the in-frame clones, and not every one. From that table come the V and J calls and clone size; the DNA was used to work out D and trimming. The sample includes roughly 150,000 clones, under 85% of them seen just once. From germline, CDR1 is MGHDK and CDR2 SYGVNS. V lost 1 base and J 4 bases, leaving 5 bases between the germline ends. The CDR3 covers 14 residues. Sequenced: peripheral blood. This TCR was sampled from a man in his 70s with acute or convalescent COVID-19. The J gene is TRBJ1-6, the V gene TRBV25-1; D ambiguous. The CDR3 region has the DNA TGTGCCAGCAGTGAATTCCCGTATAATTCACCCCTCCACTTT. Its protein is CASSEFPYNSPLHF.